This entry features one T cell receptor beta chain sequence. Measured with immunoSEQ multiplex PCR; TCRdb has only the in-frame clones, and not every one. This table has 77,000 or so clones, more than 75% appearing once. The CDR3 is 14 residues long. Per germline, CDR1 SGHRS and CDR2 YFSETQ. After removal of 2 bases from V and 4 bases from J, the junction contained 4 bases not matched to a gene. This entry belongs to a study of OX40 agonist ivuxolimab in advanced cancers. Specimen: CD4+ or CD8+ T cells sorted from blood, collected in a trial of the OX40 agonist ivuxolimab. The genes are TRBV5-1 and TRBJ2-3; 7 positions agree with TRBD2. The receptor's source is an adult with an advanced solid tumor such as melanoma, head and neck, liver or kidney cancer. In nucleotides, the CDR3 is TGCGCCAGCAGCTTCGGGAGGAGCCCAGATACGCAGTATTTT. This gives the protein CASSFGRSPDTQYF.